This T cell receptor beta chain was retrieved from a study of cytomegalovirus exposure and HLA in healthy donors. Repertoires were generated with immunoSEQ multiplex PCR, while TCRdb's copy carries only in-frame clones and drops some. Here the sample spans 130,000 or so clones, 80% to 90% being singletons. This receptor was obtained from a woman aged 25 to 45 in good health and CMV-seropositive. The sample comprised PBMCs.

CDR3 protein: CASRTDEGGETQYF. The CDR3 coding sequence is TGTGCCAGCAGAACCGACGAGGGAGGGGAGACCCAGTACTTC. This chain joins TRBV6-5 and TRBJ2-5, with 7 bases matching TRBD2. CDR1 and CDR2 (germline): MNHEY, SVGAGI. CDR3 length: 14 amino acids. V lost 6 bases and J lost 5; bases outside the gene matches: 9.